This T cell receptor (beta chain) comes out of a study of esophageal squamous cell carcinoma under preoperative chemotherapy. Judged by abundance, this clonotype is medium-sized (0.01 to 0.1%). V was clipped by 4 bases and J by 5 bases; unmatched bases: 8. This CDR3 has 15 residues. The germline gives CDR1 MNHEY, CDR2 SMNVEV (reference sequence). Sample time point: after preoperative PTX-NDP chemotherapy. TCRdb used MiXCR to reprocess the PCR reads, holding one entry per CDR3 protein. The data show some 10,000 distinct CDR3 sequences, approximately 50% seen once. The sequence derives from a human donor with esophageal squamous cell carcinoma. The donor label of this sample is uncertain. The chain joins TRBV27 to TRBJ2-5; the match to TRBD2 covers 9 bases. This specimen was taken from a patient given preoperative chemotherapy. CDR3 loop: CASSSGAGGHETQYF. The CDR3 region has the DNA TGTGCCAGCAGTTCGGGGGCGGGAGGGCATGAGACCCAGTACTTC.